Sequencing of this T cell receptor beta chain was carried out in a study of blood T cell repertoires in COVID-19. Study at large: Acute and convalescent COVID-19 specimens originated in the United States, Italy and Spain. Sources were T cells, B-cell-depleted T cells, or PBMCs; the material itself was cDNA or gDNA.

The CDR3 consists of 14 residues. Germline V gene data show CDR1 as SGHRS and CDR2 as YFSETQ. Unmatched junction bases numbered 6, after V lost 2 bases and J lost 7 bases. The authors' processing: By means of reference gene primer amplification, nucleated cell counts were estimated. The assay was immunoSEQ multiplex PCR, and TCRdb's table has in-frame clones only and misses some. V, J and clone size are those of that table, while D and trimming were read from the DNA. Of more than 60,000 clones in the sample, more than 70% are singletons; the top ten hold around 21%. The specimen sequenced was peripheral blood. This TCR was recovered from a woman aged 45-65 years with active or convalescent COVID-19. The V call is TRBV5-1, the J call TRBJ1-1; 9 nucleotides align to TRBD1. The CDR3 loop reads CASSLTGGGGEAFF. The DNA of the CDR3 is TGCGCCAGCAGCTTAACAGGGGGCGGCGGTGAAGCTTTCTTT.